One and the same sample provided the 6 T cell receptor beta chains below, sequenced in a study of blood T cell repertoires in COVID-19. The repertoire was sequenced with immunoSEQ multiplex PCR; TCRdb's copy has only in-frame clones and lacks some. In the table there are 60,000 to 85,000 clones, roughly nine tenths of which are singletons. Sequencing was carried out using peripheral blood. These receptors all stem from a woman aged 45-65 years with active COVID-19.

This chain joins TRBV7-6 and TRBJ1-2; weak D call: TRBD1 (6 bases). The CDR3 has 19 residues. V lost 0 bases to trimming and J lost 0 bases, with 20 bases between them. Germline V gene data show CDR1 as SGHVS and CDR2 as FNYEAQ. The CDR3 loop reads CASSLAGAGGGLTNYGYTF. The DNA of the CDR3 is TGTGCCAGCAGCTTAGCGGGGGCAGGCGGGGGCTTGACTAACTATGGCTACACCTTC. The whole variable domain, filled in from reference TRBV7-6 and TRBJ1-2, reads GAGVSQSPRYKVTKRGQDVALRCDPISGHVSLYWYRQALGQGPEFLTYFNYEAQQDKSGLPNDRFSAERPEGSISTLTIQRTEQRDSAMYRCASSLAGAGGGLTNYGYTFGSGTRLTVV.

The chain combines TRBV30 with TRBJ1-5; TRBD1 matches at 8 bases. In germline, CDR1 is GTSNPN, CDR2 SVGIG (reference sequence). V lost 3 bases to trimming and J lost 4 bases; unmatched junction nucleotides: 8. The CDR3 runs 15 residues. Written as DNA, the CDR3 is TGTGCCTGGAGCGGAAACAGACAGGGGAATCAGCCCCAGCATTTT. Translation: CAWSGNRQGNQPQHF.

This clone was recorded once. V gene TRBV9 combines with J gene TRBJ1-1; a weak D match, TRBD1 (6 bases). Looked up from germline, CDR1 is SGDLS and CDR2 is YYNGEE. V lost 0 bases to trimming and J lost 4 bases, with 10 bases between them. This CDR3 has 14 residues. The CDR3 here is CASSVEGEGTEAFF. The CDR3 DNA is TGTGCCAGCAGCGTAGAGGGGGAGGGCACTGAAGCTTTCTTT.

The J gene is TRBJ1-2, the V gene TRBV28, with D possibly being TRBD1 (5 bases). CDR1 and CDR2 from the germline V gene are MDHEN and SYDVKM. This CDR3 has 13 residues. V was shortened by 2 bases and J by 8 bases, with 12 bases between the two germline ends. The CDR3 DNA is TGTGCCAGCAGTTTAAAAGGGGCGTGGGGCTACACCTTC. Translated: CASSLKGAWGYTF.

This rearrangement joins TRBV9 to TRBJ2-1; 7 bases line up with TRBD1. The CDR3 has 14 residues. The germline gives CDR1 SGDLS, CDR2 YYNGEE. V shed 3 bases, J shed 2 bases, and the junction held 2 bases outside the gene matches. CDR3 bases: TGTGCCAGCAGCGGAGGACAGGCCTACAATGAGCAGTTCTTC. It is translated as CASSGGQAYNEQFF.

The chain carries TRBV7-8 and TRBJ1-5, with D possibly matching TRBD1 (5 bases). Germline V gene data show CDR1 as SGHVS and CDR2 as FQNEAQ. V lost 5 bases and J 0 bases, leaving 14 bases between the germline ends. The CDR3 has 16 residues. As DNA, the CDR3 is TGTGCCAGCAGCCCCCGACAGCACATTAGCAATCAGCCCCAGCATTTT. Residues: CASSPRQHISNQPQHF.